This TCR beta chain originates from a study of PD-L1 blockade in urothelial cancer. Looking at the study overall: It was at some point between 2013 and 2014 that patients started atezolizumab at 1,200 mg intravenously every 3 weeks.

The time point denotes: pretreatment peripheral blood. It was locally advanced or metastatic urothelial carcinoma that patients had. The repertoire was sequenced with immunoSEQ multiplex PCR; TCRdb's copy has only in-frame clones and lacks some. This sample yields 50,000 to 55,000 clones, of which about 86% are seen a single time; 22% belongs to the top ten. Germline V gene sequence: CDR1 LNHDA, CDR2 SQIVND (reference sequence). The CDR3 contains 16 residues. J was trimmed by 2 bases and V by 5 bases; bases with no gene match: 7. The TCR was taken from a man between 60 and 70 years old with urothelial cancer. Sequenced here: PBMCs, sampled around atezolizumab (anti-PD-L1) treatment. The genes are TRBV19 and TRBJ2-2; 8 nucleotides align to TRBD1. In nucleotides, the CDR3 is TGTGCCAGTAGTCGCTGGACAGGGAGTAACACCGGGGAGCTGTTTTTT. This codes for CASSRWTGSNTGELFF.